The TCR beta chain described here comes from a study of pediatric ulcerative colitis. Findings and caveats of the study: Repertoires came from total lymphocyte DNA, not specific subsets. Compared with controls, ulcerative colitis showed greater blood-rectum clone sharing. Two patients had blood samples with substantially reduced template counts.

Concerning this clone: Antigen specificity is unknown.

Profiling relied on immunoSEQ multiplex PCR, and the TCRdb table lists in-frame clones only, not all of them. The sample contains tens of thousands of clones, 87% of which appear only once. CDR3 length equals 14 residues. After removal of 0 bases from V and 3 bases from J, the junction contained 3 bases not matched to a gene. CDR1 is SGHKS and CDR2 is YYEKEE in the germline V gene (reference sequence). Sequencing was done on a sample of blood. The genes are TRBV5-5 and TRBJ2-7; 7 nucleotides line up with TRBD2. This TCR was recovered from a boy between 10 and 17 years old who was a control in a study of pediatric ulcerative colitis. The CDR3 DNA sequence: TGTGCCAGCAGCTTGGTCGGGGGGAGCTACGAGCAGTACTTC. It specifies CASSLVGGSYEQYF. Drawing the rest from reference TRBV5-5 and TRBJ2-7, the complete variable domain is DAGVTQSPTHLIKTRGQQVTLRCSPISGHKSVSWYQQVLGQGPQFIFQYYEKEERGRGNFPDRFSARQFPNYSSELNVNALLLGDSALYLCASSLVGGSYEQYFGPGTRLTVT.